These T cell receptor beta chains were read from a single sample in a study of T cell changes during pregnancy in multiple sclerosis. Assay: immunoSEQ multiplex PCR; the TCRdb copy retains only in-frame clones and omits some. The table shows about 70,000 clones, with roughly 94% occurring only once. Sequencing was performed on peripheral blood, taken in the third trimester of pregnancy. All receptors derive from a female donor with multiple sclerosis, enrolled in a pregnancy study. The CDR3 runs from the conserved cysteine through the conserved F or W.

V gene	J gene	CDR3 protein
TRBV6-5	TRBJ1-3	CASRPFGSGNTIYF
TRBV4-2	TRBJ1-5	CASSQGTLQGTQPQHF
TRBV9	TRBJ2-5	CASSVGGRSGGFQETQYF
TRBV2	TRBJ1-2	CASSEGRGYGYTF
TRBV6-5	TRBJ1-1	CASSLSWTVEAFF
TRBV9	TRBJ1-6	CASSAGESDSPLHF
TRBV6-5	TRBJ1-5	CASSYLDRGGDQPQHF
TRBV7-2	TRBJ1-1	CASGQGWNTEAFF
TRBV6-5	TRBJ1-5	CASSYGSGQPQHF
TRBV4-3	TRBJ1-6	CASSQEPEVSPLHF
TRBV7-6	TRBJ2-7	CASSLRLAGELLYEQYF
TRBV5-8	TRBJ1-6	CASSLGGANSPLHF
TRBV18	TRBJ1-2	CASSPTQGPYGYTF
TRBV29-1	TRBJ2-6	CSVWTGSSGANVLTF
TRBV9	TRBJ1-3	CASSPWGEWGNTIYF
TRBV5-1	TRBJ2-7	CASRPGLAGGPVYEQYF
TRBV7-3	TRBJ1-3	CASSFDATGNTIYF
TRBV9	TRBJ1-2	CASSVAGGVGYGYTF
TRBV7-9	TRBJ1-4	CASSPDGADREKLFF
TRBV25-1	TRBJ1-1	CASSEGGQGMAEAFF
TRBV6-1	TRBJ2-7	CASSETRGRGYEQYF
TRBV4-2	TRBJ1-1	CASSQEVMAPLDTEAFF
TRBV7-6	TRBJ2-7	CASSLVDGGSYEQYF
TRBV5-1	TRBJ2-7	CASSLDRAIYEQYF
TRBV4-3	TRBJ2-6	CASSRTSGGYGANVLTF
TRBV2	TRBJ1-2	CASGTGPSRDGYTF
TRBV7-9	TRBJ1-1	CASRQGQGRFGTEAFF
TRBV6-1	TRBJ2-5	CASSEGGVAETQYF
TRBV5-1	TRBJ2-7	CASSWGQGLIYEQYF
TRBV6-1	TRBJ2-7	CASTIIAGGAYEQYF
TRBV7-2	TRBJ2-3	CASSFRGASTDTQYF
TRBV6-9	TRBJ1-2	CASSSQGKEGAF
TRBV7-8	TRBJ2-1	CASSLAASGGYNEQFF
TRBV7-2	TRBJ1-2	CASSLGANYGYTF
TRBV18	TRBJ1-6	CASSPPGTGYQVTPLHF
TRBV18	TRBJ2-7	CASSPPQGAREQYF
TRBV9	TRBJ1-5	CASSAGTGGYGNQPQHF
TRBV7-3	TRBJ2-6	CASSLGPAGANVLTF
TRBV18	TRBJ1-1	CASSPARGQNTEAFF
TRBV9	TRBJ1-2	CASSPQTSTAAGYTF
TRBV19	TRBJ1-1	CASNRGDTEAFF
TRBV11-3	TRBJ1-6	CASSAASRSPLHF
TRBV27	TRBJ1-1	CASSLMGLGDYTEAFF
TRBV19	TRBJ2-5	CASKPSGGHQETQYF
TRBV27	TRBJ1-1	CASSSQGPAFF
TRBV27	TRBJ1-2	CASSFWAGLDYTF
TRBV7-2	TRBJ2-3	CASSADRLAASTDTQYF
TRBV13	TRBJ2-7	CASSLRTAATSGHGYEQYF
TRBV7-9	TRBJ1-2	CASSLSDSYGYTF
TRBV4-3	TRBJ1-6	CASSQLPGQGNSPLHF
TRBV7-3	TRBJ2-3	CASSLAGGTDTQYF
TRBV6-5	TRBJ2-7	CASSRGQGELYEQYF
TRBV5-4	TRBJ1-5	CASSFGVNQPQHF
TRBV5-3	TRBJ1-2	CARIPDWDGYTF
TRBV7-9	TRBJ1-4	CASSSTDRPPPEKLFF